Sequencing of this TCR beta chain was carried out in a study of beta chain features in type 1 diabetes. As every portion of the isolated RNA was reverse transcribed, the sequencing read expressed TCRB transcripts. Naive, central memory and regulatory T cell samples averaged about 3.3 million immunoSEQ reads each. Assay used: immunoSEQ multiplex PCR; TCRdb lists only in-frame clones, some missing. The sample has about 390,000 clones, roughly 9.8% seen once. Sorting based on CD45RO/CCR7/CD25/CD127/CD95/CD27 separated CD4+ naive, central memory, regulatory and stem cell-like memory cells. Each population that was sorted was more than 95% pure. J was trimmed by 5 bases and V by 0 bases; bases with no gene match: 3. The CDR3 length is 15 residues. Per germline, CDR1 SGHRS and CDR2 YFSETQ. Overall study results and limits: Significant though moderate, a shortening of TCRB CDR3s appeared in all four CD4+ subsets of Type 1 diabetes patients. It was among patients, rather than healthy donors, that naive, central memory and Treg TCRB repertoires appeared more similar.

This clone was seen only a few times. Its antigen is not identified. Sequenced: central memory CD4+ T cells from blood. The chain joins TRBV5-1 to TRBJ2-1; 9 nucleotides agree with TRBD2. The sequence was collected from a man aged 30 to 45 with type 1 diabetes. CDR3 in amino acids: CASSLAPSGNNEQFF. The CDR3, as DNA: TGCGCCAGCAGCTTGGCCCCTAGCGGGAACAATGAGCAGTTCTTC.